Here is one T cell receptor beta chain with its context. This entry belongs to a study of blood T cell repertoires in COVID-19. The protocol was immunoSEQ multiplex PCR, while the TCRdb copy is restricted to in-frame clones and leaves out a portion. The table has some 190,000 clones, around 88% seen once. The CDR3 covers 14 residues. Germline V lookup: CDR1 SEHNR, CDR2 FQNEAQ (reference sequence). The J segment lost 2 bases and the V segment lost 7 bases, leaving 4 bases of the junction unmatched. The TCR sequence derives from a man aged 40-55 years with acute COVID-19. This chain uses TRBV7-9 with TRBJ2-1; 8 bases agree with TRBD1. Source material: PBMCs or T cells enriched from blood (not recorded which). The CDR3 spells CASTSGGPYNEQFF. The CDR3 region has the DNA TGTGCCAGCACCTCAGGGGGCCCCTACAATGAGCAGTTCTTC.